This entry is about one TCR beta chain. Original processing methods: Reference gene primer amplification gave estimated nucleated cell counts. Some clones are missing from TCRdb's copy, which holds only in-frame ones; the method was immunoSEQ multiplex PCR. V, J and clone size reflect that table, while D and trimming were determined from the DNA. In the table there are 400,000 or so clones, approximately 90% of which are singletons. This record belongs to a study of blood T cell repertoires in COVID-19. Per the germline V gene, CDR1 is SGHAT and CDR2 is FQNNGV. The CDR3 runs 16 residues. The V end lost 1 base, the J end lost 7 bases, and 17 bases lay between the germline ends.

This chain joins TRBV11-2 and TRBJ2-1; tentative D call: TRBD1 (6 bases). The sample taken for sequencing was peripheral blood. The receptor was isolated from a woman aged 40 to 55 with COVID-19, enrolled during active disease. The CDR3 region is CASSLAPGTRGNEQFF. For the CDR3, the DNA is TGTGCCAGCAGCTTAGCCCCCGGGACCAGGGGTAATGAGCAGTTCTTC.